This T cell receptor beta chain is drawn from a study of blood T cell repertoires in COVID-19. Study at large: Sources were T cells, B-cell-depleted T cells, or PBMCs; the material itself was cDNA or gDNA.

The protocol was immunoSEQ multiplex PCR, while the TCRdb copy is restricted to in-frame clones and leaves out a portion. The sample shows more than 40,000 clones, more than 75% of them seen only once. The sequencing sample was made of peripheral blood. This TCR was sampled from a man in his fifties or sixties with active COVID-19.

The CDR3 sequence: CASSPLGQGYGYTF. The CDR3 bases are TGTGCCAGCTCACCTCTAGGACAGGGCTATGGCTACACCTTC. This chain uses TRBV18 with TRBJ1-2; 8 nucleotides agree with TRBD1. In germline, CDR1 is KGHSH, CDR2 LQKENI. With 3 bases clipped from V and 4 bases from J, the junction kept 4 bases outside the gene matches. The CDR3 is 14 residues long.